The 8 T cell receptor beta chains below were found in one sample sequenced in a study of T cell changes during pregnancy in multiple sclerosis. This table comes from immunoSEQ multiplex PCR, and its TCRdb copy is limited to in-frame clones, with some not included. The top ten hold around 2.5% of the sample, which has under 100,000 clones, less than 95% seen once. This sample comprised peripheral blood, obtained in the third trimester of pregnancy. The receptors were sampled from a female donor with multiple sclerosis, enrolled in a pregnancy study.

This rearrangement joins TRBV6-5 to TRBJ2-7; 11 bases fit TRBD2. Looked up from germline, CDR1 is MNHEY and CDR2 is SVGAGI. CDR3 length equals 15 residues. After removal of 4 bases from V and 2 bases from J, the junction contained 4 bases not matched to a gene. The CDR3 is CASSWGLAVTYEQYF. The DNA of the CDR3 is TGTGCCAGCAGTTGGGGACTAGCGGTAACCTACGAGCAGTACTTC.

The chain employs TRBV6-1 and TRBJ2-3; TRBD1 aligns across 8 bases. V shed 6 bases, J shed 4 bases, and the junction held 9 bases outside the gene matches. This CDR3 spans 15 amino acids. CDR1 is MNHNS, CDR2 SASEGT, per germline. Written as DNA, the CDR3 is TGTGCCAGCAGATCGCCAGGGGGCCGGGCAGATACGCAGTATTTT. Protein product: CASRSPGGRADTQYF.

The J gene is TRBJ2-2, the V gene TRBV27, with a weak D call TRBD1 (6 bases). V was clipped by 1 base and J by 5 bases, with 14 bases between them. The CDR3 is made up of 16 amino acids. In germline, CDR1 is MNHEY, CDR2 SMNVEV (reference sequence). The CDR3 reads CASSLFSGAPTGELFF. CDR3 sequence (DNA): TGTGCCAGCAGTTTATTCTCAGGGGCGCCGACCGGGGAGCTGTTTTTT.

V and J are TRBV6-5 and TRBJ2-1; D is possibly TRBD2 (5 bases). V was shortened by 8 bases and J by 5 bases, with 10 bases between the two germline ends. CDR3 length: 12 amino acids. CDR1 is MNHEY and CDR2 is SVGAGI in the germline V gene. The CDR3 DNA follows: TGTGCCAGCGCTAGCCGTAACAATGAGCAGTTCTTC. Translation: CASASRNNEQFF.

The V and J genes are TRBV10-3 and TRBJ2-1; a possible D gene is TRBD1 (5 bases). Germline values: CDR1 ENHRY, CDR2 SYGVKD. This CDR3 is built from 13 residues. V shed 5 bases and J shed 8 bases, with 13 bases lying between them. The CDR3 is CAISISGWDEQFF. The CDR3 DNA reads TGTGCCATCAGTATCTCAGGGTGGGATGAGCAGTTCTTC.

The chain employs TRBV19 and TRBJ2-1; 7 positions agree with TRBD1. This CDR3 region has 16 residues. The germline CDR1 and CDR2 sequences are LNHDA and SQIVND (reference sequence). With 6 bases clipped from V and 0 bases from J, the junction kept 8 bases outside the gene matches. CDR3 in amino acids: CASSLLDRISYNEQFF. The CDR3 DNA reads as TGTGCCAGTAGCCTATTGGACAGGATCTCCTACAATGAGCAGTTCTTC.

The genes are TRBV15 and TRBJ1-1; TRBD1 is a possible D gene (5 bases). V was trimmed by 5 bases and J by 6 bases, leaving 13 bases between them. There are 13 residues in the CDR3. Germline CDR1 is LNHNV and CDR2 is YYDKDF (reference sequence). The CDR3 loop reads CATSRRVGPEAFF. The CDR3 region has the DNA TGTGCCACCAGCCGCAGGGTAGGCCCTGAAGCTTTCTTT.

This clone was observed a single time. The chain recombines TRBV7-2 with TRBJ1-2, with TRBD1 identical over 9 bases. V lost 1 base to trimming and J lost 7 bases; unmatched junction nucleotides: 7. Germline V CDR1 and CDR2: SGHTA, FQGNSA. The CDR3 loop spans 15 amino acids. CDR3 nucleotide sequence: TGTGCCAGCAGCTTAGAGCACAGGGGGCTTCGTGGCTACACCTTC. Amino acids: CASSLEHRGLRGYTF.